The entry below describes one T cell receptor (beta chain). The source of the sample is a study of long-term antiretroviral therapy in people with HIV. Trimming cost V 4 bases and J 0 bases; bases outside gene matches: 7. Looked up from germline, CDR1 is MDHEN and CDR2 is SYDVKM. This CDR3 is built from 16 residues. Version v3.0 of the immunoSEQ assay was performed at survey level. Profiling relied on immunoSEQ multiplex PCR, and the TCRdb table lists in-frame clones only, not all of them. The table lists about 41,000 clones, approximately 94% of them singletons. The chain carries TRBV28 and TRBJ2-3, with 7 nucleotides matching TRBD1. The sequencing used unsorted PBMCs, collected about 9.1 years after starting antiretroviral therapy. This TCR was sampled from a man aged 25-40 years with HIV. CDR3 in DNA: TGTGCCAGCAGTTCGACAGGGATAATTAGCACAGATACGCAGTATTTT. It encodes CASSSTGIISTDTQYF.